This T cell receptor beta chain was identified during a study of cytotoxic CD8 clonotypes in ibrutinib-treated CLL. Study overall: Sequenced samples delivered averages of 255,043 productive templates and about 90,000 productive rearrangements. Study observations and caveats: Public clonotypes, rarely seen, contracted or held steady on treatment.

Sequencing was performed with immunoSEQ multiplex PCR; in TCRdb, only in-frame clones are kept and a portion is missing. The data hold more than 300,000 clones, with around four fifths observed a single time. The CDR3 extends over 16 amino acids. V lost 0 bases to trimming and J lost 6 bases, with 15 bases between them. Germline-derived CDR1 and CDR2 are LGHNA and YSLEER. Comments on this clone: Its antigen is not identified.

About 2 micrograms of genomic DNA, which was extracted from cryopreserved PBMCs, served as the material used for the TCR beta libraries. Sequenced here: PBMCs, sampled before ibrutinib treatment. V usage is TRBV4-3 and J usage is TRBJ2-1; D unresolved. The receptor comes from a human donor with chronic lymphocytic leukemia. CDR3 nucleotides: TGCGCCAGCAGCCAAGACTTTATCCCCCCGAGCAATGAGCAGTTCTTC. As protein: CASSQDFIPPSNEQFF.